The 15 T cell receptor beta chains below come from one sample, sequenced in a study of T cell clonotyping in hematopoietic cell transplantation (dated by TCRdb to the early 2020s). Receptors were amplified or captured by the immunoSEQ multiplex PCR assay. TCRdb retrieved this table from immuneACCESS and kept in-frame rearrangements only. Not all clones are present; in checked studies, unresolved V genes account for under half, and no reason is known for the remainder. The sample table contains some 18,000 clones; only one count was recorded for about 83% of them. Jointly, the top ten make up under 8.5% of the sample. The label giving this sample's time point can be read as: recipient sample about 28 days before transplant, after cytoreduction. Source: peripheral blood mononuclear cells, taken before stem cell transplant. These receptors all stem from a man between 45 and 60 years old with acute myeloid leukemia. Some clones in this sample may be carry-over from other donors' samples.

This chain connects TRBV27 to TRBJ1-4; no firm D call. Germline assignment: CDR1 MNHEY and CDR2 SMNVEV (reference sequence). The V end was cut by 4 bases, the J end by 0 bases, with 9 bases between. The CDR3 is 15 amino acids. The CDR3 coding sequence is TGTGCCAGCAGTTCCTACACCTCAACTAATGAAAAACTGTTTTTT. Translation: CASSSYTSTNEKLFF.

The rearrangement uses TRBV6-5 and TRBJ1-4; D may be TRBD1 (5 bases). This CDR3 spans 15 amino acids. V shed 6 bases and J shed 2 bases, with 13 bases lying between them. Germline loops: CDR1 MNHEY, CDR2 SVGAGI. CDR3: CASRPKGFTNEKLFF. In DNA form, the CDR3 reads TGTGCCAGCAGACCCAAGGGGTTCACTAATGAAAAACTGTTTTTT.

This clone came up a few times. V and J are TRBV10-1 and TRBJ1-1; TRBD1 might be the D (5 bases). V was trimmed by 7 bases and J by 4 bases, leaving 13 bases between them. CDR3 size: 13 residues. Germline V lookup: CDR1 WNHNN, CDR2 SYGVQD (reference sequence). In nucleotides, the CDR3 is TGCGCCAGCAACGAACAGGAAGGCACTGAAGCTTTCTTT. Encoded protein: CASNEQEGTEAFF.

The J gene is TRBJ1-2, the V gene TRBV25-1; D is possibly TRBD1 (5 bases). CDR3 length: 10 amino acids. Per germline, CDR1 MGHDK and CDR2 SYGVNS. V lost 8 bases and J 8 bases, leaving 9 bases between the germline ends. The CDR3 bases are TGTGCCAGCCACGGGGACGGCTACACCTTC. It translates to CASHGDGYTF.

The V and J genes are TRBV5-1 and TRBJ1-4; 7 bases align to TRBD1. The germline CDR1 and CDR2 sequences are SGHRS and YFSETQ. J gave up 7 bases and V 4 bases, and 4 bases lay outside the gene matches. The CDR3 is 13 residues long. The CDR3, as DNA: TGCGCCAGCAGCATAAACAGGGGTGAAAAACTGTTTTTT. Translated: CASSINRGEKLFF.

V is TRBV4-1 and J is TRBJ1-2; weak D call: TRBD1 (6 bases). The CDR3 is 14 amino acids. V lost 0 bases to trimming and J lost 8 bases, with 13 bases between them. Germline V gene lookup returns CDR1 MGHRA and CDR2 YSYEKL. As DNA, the CDR3 is TGCGCCAGCAGCCAAGACCTAAATAGGGGGGGCTACACCTTC. It translates to CASSQDLNRGGYTF.

This clone was observed a single time. This chain connects TRBV5-5 to TRBJ1-1; D call uncertain. From germline, CDR1 is SGHKS and CDR2 YYEKEE (reference sequence). The ends were cut back, 1 base at V and 6 bases at J, with 10 bases in the middle. The CDR3 has 13 amino acids. The CDR3 region is CASSLPSHSEAFF. The CDR3 DNA reads as TGTGCCAGCAGCTTGCCAAGCCATTCTGAAGCTTTCTTT.

V is TRBV5-1 and J is TRBJ2-3; the match to TRBD2 covers 7 bases. V shed 4 bases, J shed 4 bases, and the junction held 6 bases outside the gene matches. The germline gives CDR1 SGHRS, CDR2 YFSETQ. This CDR3 has 14 residues. The chain's CDR3 is CASSLGLRADTQYF. The CDR3 DNA reads as TGCGCCAGCAGCCTGGGACTACGCGCAGATACGCAGTATTTT.

The chain uses TRBV2 and TRBJ2-3; possibly TRBD1 for D (6 bases). The germline gives CDR1 SNHLY, CDR2 FYNNEI. The length of the CDR3 is 15 residues. Trimming left V 6 bases short and J 0 bases short, with 13 bases between. CDR3 nucleotide sequence: TGTGCCAGCAGAGATCAGGGGCCTAGCACAGATACGCAGTATTTT. This encodes CASRDQGPSTDTQYF.

This sequence joins TRBV4-3 and TRBJ1-5; D call uncertain. V was shortened by 0 bases and J by 1 base, with 13 bases between the two germline ends. The germline CDR1 and CDR2 sequences are LGHNA and YSLEER. CDR3 length equals 17 residues. The CDR3 DNA reads as TGCGCCAGCAGCCAAGATTTGGAGTCGGTGAGCAATCAGCCCCAGCATTTT. Protein: CASSQDLESVSNQPQHF.

The CDR3 loop reads CASSDPGGSQPQHF. The CDR3 DNA reads as TGTGCCAGCAGTGACCCTGGGGGGAGTCAGCCCCAGCATTTT. The chain carries TRBV7-8 and TRBJ1-5, with D maybe TRBD1 (5 bases). The CDR3 is made up of 14 amino acids. Germline loops: CDR1 SGHVS, CDR2 FQNEAQ. The germline V and J ends were trimmed by 6 bases and 6 bases, with 15 bases remaining between them.

V is TRBV11-2 and J is TRBJ2-2; TRBD1 agrees at 9 bases. The CDR3 loop spans 17 amino acids. Per the germline V gene, CDR1 is SGHAT and CDR2 is FQNNGV. The V segment lost 1 base and the J segment 2 bases; nucleotides outside the gene matches: 5. DNA for the CDR3: TGTGCCAGCAGCTTAGGACCGGGACAGGGAAACACCGGGGAGCTGTTTTTT. Its translation: CASSLGPGQGNTGELFF.

This clone was counted once. This chain uses TRBV6-5 with TRBJ1-1; TRBD1 matches 7 bases. The V gene end was trimmed by 6 bases and the J gene end by 1 base; junction bases not matched to a gene: 5. Germline V gene lookup returns CDR1 MNHEY and CDR2 SVGAGI. The CDR3 length is 14 residues. The CDR3 sequence is CASSQQGRNTEAFF. CDR3 bases: TGTGCCAGCAGCCAACAGGGGCGGAACACTGAAGCTTTCTTT.

This clone has a single count. This chain links TRBV28 with TRBJ1-6; a possible D gene is TRBD1 (6 bases). Germline V gene lookup returns CDR1 MDHEN and CDR2 SYDVKM. The CDR3 contains 15 residues. With 4 bases removed from V and 7 bases from J, the gap between germline ends came to 14 bases. CDR3 coding DNA: TGTGCCAGCAGTTCTAACAGGGTGTCGAATTCACCCCTCCACTTT. It is translated as CASSSNRVSNSPLHF.

The V call is TRBV30, the J call TRBJ1-3; weak D call: TRBD1 (6 bases). Germline CDR1 is GTSNPN and CDR2 is SVGIG (reference sequence). Trimming left V 0 bases short and J 2 bases short, with 14 bases between. There are 16 residues in the CDR3. This CDR3 reads CAWSVHGGAAGNTIYF. The DNA for the CDR3 is TGTGCCTGGAGTGTACACGGGGGGGCTGCTGGAAACACCATATATTTT.